The rows below give T cell receptor beta chains drawn from one sample of a study of shared clonotypes between healthy human individuals. The protocol was immunoSEQ multiplex PCR, while the TCRdb copy is restricted to in-frame clones and leaves out a portion. The sample lists around 610,000 clones; 96% were seen once. The sequenced material came from naive CD8+ T cells sorted from blood. The receptor set was obtained from a woman aged 25 to 39 in good health. CDR3s include the opening cysteine and the closing phenylalanine or tryptophan. The order of the fields is V gene, J gene, clone size, D gene, CDR3 protein, CDR3 DNA. The D gene is left open where the match is weak. Expanded clones are given a class, and other clones once, few, many or no size at all.

TRBV27	TRBJ2-5	-	TRBD1	CASSTLPRDRGETQYF	TGTGCCAGCAGTACCCTACCGAGGGACAGGGGTGAGACCCAGTACTTC
TRBV7-9	TRBJ1-1	-	-	CASSLELVNTEAFF	TGTGCCAGCAGCTTAGAGCTGGTCAACACTGAAGCTTTCTTT
TRBV10-3	TRBJ2-3	once	-	CAISVRLDTQYF	TGTGCCATCAGTGTTAGGCTAGATACGCAGTATTTT
TRBV21-1	TRBJ1-2	-	-	CASRKGAGQVNHGYTF	TGTGCCAGCAGAAAAGGAGCGGGACAGGTGAATCACGGCTACACCTTC
TRBV7-6	TRBJ2-7	-	-	CASSLVGTSYEQYF	TGTGCCAGCAGCTTAGTGGGGACCTCCTACGAGCAGTACTTC
TRBV6-5	TRBJ2-1	-	TRBD2	CASKGLVNNEQFF	TGTGCCAGCAAAGGACTAGTAAACAATGAGCAGTTCTTC
TRBV4-2	TRBJ2-1	-	-	CASSQEGGPEQFF	TGTGCCAGCAGCCAAGAGGGGGGGCCTGAGCAGTTCTTC
TRBV7-9	TRBJ2-7	-	-	CASSLMGPYEQYF	TGTGCCAGCAGCTTAATGGGACCCTACGAGCAGTACTTC
TRBV19	TRBJ2-7	once	-	CASFSGYEQYF	TGTGCCAGCTTCTCAGGGTACGAGCAGTACTTC
TRBV7-9	TRBJ2-7	-	-	CASSLAGGPEQYF	TGTGCCAGCAGCTTAGCCGGGGGGCCCGAGCAGTACTTC
TRBV7-8	TRBJ2-7	-	-	CASSLARARGPEQYF	TGTGCCAGCAGCTTAGCGCGGGCTAGAGGTCCCGAGCAGTACTTC
TRBV6-6	TRBJ2-2	-	-	CASSYPWTPGELFF	TGTGCCAGCAGTTACCCATGGACCCCCGGGGAGCTGTTTTTT